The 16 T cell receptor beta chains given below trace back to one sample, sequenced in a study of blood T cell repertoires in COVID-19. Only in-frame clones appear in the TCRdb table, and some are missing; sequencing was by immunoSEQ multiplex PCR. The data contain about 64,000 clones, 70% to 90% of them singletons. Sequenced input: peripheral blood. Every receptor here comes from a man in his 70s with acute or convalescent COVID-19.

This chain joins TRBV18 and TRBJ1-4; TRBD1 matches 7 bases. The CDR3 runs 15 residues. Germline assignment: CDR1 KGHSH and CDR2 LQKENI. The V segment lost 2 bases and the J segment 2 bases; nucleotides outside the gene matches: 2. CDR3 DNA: TGTGCCAGCTCACCAAGGGGGCAGACTAATGAAAAACTGTTTTTT. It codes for CASSPRGQTNEKLFF. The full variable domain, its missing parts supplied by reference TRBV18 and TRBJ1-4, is NAGVMQNPRHLVRRRGQEARLRCSPMKGHSHVYWYRQLPEEGLKFMVYLQKENIIDESGMPKERFSAEFPKEGPSILRIQQVVRGDSAAYFCASSPRGQTNEKLFFGSGTQLSVL.

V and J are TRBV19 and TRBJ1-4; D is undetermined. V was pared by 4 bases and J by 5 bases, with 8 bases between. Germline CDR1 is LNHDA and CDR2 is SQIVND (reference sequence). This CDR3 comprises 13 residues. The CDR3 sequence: CASSRAGNEKLFF. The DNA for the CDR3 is TGTGCCAGTAGTAGGGCGGGGAATGAAAAACTGTTTTTT.

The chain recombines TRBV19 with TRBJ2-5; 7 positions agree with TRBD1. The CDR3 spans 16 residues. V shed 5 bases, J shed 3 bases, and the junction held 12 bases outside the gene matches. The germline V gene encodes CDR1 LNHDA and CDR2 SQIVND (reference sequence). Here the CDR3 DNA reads TGTGCCAGTAGTTACCAAGGGACAGTCCCCAAAGAGACCCAGTACTTC. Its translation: CASSYQGTVPKETQYF.

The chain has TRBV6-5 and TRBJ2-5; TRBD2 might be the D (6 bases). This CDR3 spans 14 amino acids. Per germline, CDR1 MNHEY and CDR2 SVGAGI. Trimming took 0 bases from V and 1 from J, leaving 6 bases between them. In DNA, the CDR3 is TGTGCCAGCAGTTACTCCGGGAGCCAAGAGACCCAGTACTTC. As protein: CASSYSGSQETQYF.

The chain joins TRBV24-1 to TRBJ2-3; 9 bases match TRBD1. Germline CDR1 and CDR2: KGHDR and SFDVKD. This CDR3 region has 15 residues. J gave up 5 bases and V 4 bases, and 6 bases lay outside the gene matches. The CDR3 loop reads CATSEPGQGRDTQYF. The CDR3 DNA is TGTGCCACCAGTGAACCCGGACAGGGGAGAGATACGCAGTATTTT.

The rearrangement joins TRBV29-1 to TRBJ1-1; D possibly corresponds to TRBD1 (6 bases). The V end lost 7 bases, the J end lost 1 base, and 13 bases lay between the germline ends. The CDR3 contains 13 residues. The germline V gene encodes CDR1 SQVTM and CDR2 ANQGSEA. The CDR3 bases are TGCAGCGCGAGGACAGATTCGAACACTGAAGCTTTCTTT. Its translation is CSARTDSNTEAFF.

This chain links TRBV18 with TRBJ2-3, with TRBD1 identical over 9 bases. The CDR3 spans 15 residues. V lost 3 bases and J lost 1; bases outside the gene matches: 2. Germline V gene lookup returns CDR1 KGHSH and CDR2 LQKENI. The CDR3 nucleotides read TGTGCCAGCTCACCGGGACAGGGTGGCACAGATACGCAGTATTTT. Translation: CASSPGQGGTDTQYF. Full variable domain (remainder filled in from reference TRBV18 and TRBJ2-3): NAGVMQNPRHLVRRRGQEARLRCSPMKGHSHVYWYRQLPEEGLKFMVYLQKENIIDESGMPKERFSAEFPKEGPSILRIQQVVRGDSAAYFCASSPGQGGTDTQYFGPGTRLTVL.

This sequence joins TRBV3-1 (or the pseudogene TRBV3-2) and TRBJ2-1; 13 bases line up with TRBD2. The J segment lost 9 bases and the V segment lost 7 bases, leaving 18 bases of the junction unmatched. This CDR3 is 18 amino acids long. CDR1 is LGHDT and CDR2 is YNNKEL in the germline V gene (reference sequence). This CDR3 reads CASTSGTSGVCEGGEQFF. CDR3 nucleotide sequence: TGTGCCAGCACCTCCGGGACTAGCGGGGTTTGTGAAGGTGGTGAGCAGTTCTTC.

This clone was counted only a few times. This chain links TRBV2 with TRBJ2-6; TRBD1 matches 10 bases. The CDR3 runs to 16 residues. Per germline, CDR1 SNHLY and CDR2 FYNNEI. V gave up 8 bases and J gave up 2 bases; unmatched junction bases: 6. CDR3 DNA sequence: TGTGCCAGCGCGGGACAGGGGAGTACTGGGGCCAACGTCCTGACTTTC. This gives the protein CASAGQGSTGANVLTF. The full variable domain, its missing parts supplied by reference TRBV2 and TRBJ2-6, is EPEVTQTPSHQVTQMGQEVILRCVPISNHLYFYWYRQILGQKVEFLVSFYNNEISEKSEIFDDQFSVERPDGSNFTLKIRSTKLEDSAMYFCASAGQGSTGANVLTFGAGSRLTVL.

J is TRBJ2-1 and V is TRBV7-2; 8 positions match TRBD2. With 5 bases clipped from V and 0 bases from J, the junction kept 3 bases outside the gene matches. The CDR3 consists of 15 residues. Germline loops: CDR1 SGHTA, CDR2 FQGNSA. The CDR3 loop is CASSRAGVSYNEQFF. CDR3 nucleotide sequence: TGTGCCAGCAGCAGAGCGGGGGTCTCCTACAATGAGCAGTTCTTC.

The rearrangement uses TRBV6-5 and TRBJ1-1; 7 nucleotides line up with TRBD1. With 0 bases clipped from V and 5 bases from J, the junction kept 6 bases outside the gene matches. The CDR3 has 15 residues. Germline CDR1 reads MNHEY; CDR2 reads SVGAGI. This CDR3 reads CASSYSLQGLTEAFF. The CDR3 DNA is TGTGCCAGCAGTTACTCCCTACAGGGGCTAACTGAAGCTTTCTTT.

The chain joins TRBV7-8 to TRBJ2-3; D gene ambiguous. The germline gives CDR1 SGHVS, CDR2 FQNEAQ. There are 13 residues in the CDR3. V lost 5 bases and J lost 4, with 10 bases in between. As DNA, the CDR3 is TGTGCCAGCAGCCGGGCGGTGTCAGATACGCAGTATTTT. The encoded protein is CASSRAVSDTQYF.

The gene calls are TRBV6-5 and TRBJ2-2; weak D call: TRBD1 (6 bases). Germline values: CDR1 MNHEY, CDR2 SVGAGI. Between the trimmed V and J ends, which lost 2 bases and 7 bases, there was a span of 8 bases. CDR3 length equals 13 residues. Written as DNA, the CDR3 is TGTGCCAGCAGTTACGGGGGCGGCGGGGAGCTGTTTTTT. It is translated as CASSYGGGGELFF.

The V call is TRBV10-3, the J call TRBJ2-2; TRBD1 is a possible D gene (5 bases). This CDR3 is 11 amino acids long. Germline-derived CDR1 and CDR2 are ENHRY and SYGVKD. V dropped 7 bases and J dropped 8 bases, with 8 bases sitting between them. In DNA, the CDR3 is TGTGCCATCAAACAGGAGGGGGAGCTGTTTTTT. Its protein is CAIKQEGELFF.

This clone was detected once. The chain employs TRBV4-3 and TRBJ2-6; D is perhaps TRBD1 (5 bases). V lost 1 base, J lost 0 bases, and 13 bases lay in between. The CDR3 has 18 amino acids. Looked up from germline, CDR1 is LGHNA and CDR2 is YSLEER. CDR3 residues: CASSQASQGLSGANVLTF. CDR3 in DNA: TGCGCCAGCAGCCAAGCGAGCCAGGGTCTCTCTGGGGCCAACGTCCTGACTTTC.

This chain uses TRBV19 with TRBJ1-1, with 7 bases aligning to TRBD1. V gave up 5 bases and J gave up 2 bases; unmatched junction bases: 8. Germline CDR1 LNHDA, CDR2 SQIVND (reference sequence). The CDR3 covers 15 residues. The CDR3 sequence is CASSGGQWGNTEAFF. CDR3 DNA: TGTGCCAGTAGTGGGGGACAGTGGGGAAACACTGAAGCTTTCTTT.